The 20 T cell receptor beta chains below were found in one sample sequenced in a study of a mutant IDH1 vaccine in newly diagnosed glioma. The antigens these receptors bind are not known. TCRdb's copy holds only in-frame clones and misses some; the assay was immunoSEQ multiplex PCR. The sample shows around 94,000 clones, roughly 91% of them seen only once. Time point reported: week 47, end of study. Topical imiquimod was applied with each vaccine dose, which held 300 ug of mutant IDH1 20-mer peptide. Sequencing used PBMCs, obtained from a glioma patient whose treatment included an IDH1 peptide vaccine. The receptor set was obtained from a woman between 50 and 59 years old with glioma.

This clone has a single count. The CDR3 sequence: CATREGRDAETQYF. In DNA, the CDR3 is TGTGCCACTCGGGAAGGGCGGGACGCGGAGACCCAGTACTTC. The V gene is TRBV10-3, the J gene TRBJ2-5; weak D call: TRBD2 (6 bases). The CDR3 contains 14 residues. V lost 10 bases, J lost 5 bases, and 20 bases lay in between. The germline V gene encodes CDR1 ENHRY and CDR2 SYGVKD.

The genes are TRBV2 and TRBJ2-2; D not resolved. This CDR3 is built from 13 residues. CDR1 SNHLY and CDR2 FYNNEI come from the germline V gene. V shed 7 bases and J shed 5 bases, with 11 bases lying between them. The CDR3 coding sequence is TGTGCCAGCATAGATGGTTCGACCGGGGAGCTGTTTTTT. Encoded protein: CASIDGSTGELFF. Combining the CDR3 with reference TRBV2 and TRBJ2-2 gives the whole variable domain EPEVTQTPSHQVTQMGQEVILRCVPISNHLYFYWYRQILGQKVEFLVSFYNNEISEKSEIFDDQFSVERPDGSNFTLKIRSTKLEDSAMYFCASIDGSTGELFFGEGSRLTVL.

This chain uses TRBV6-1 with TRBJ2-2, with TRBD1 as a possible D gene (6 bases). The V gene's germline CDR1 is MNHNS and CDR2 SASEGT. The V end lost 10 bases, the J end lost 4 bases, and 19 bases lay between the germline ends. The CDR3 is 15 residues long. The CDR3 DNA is TGTGCCACCATGGGCCGGACAGTAACCACCGGGGAGCTGTTTTTT. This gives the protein CATMGRTVTTGELFF.

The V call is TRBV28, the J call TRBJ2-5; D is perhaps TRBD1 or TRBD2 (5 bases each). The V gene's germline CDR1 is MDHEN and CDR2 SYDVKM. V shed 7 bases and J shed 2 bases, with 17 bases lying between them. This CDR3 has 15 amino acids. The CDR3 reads CASILGWGPQETQYF. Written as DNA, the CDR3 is TGTGCCAGCATCTTAGGCTGGGGACCTCAAGAGACCCAGTACTTC. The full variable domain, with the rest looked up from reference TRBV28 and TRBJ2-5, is DVKVTQSSRYLVKRTGEKVFLECVQDMDHENMFWYRQDPGLGLRLIYFSYDVKMKEKGDIPEGYSVSREKKERFSLILESASTNQTSMYLCASILGWGPQETQYFGPGTRLLVL.

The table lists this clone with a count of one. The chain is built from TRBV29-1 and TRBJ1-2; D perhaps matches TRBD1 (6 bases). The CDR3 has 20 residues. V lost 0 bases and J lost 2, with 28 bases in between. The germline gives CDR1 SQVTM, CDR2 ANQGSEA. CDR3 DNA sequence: TGCAGCGTTGAAGATCGAGAAGGTGGCGAACAGGGAAGTTTCAACTATGGCTACACCTTC. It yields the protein CSVEDREGGEQGSFNYGYTF.

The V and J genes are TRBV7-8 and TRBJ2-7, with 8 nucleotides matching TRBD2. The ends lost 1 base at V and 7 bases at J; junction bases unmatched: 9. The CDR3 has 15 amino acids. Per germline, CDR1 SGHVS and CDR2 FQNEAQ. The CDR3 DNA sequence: TGTGCCAGCAGCTTAGGTCCGGGAGGGCCTCAAGAGCAGTACTTC. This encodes CASSLGPGGPQEQYF. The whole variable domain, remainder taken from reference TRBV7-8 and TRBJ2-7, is GAGVSQSPRYKVAKRGQDVALRCDPISGHVSLFWYQQALGQGPEFLTYFQNEAQLDKSGLPSDRFFAERPEGSVSTLKIQRTQQEDSAVYLCASSLGPGGPQEQYFGPGTRLTVT.

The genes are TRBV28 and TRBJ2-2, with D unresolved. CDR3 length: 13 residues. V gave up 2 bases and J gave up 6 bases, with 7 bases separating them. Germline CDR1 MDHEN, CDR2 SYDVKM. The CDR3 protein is CASSLAPPGELFF. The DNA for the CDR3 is TGTGCCAGCAGTTTAGCGCCACCCGGGGAGCTGTTTTTT.

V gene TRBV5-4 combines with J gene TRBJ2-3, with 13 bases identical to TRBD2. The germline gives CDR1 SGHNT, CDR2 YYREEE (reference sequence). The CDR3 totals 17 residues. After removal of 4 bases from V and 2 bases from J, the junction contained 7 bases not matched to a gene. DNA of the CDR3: TGTGCCAGCAGCAGGGGGACTAGCGGGAAAGACACAGATACGCAGTATTTT. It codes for CASSRGTSGKDTDTQYF. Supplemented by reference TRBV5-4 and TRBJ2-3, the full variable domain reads ETGVTQSPTHLIKTRGQQVTLRCSSQSGHNTVSWYQQALGQGPQFIFQYYREEENGRGNFPPRFSGLQFPNYSSELNVNALELDDSALYLCASSRGTSGKDTDTQYFGPGTRLTVL.

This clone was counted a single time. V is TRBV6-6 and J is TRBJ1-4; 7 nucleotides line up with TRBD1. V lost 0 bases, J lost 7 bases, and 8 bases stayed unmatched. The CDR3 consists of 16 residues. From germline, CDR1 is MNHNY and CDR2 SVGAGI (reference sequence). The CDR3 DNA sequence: TGTGCCAGCAGTTACTCGAGTAGGACAGGCCTTGAAAAACTGTTTTTT. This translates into CASSYSSRTGLEKLFF.

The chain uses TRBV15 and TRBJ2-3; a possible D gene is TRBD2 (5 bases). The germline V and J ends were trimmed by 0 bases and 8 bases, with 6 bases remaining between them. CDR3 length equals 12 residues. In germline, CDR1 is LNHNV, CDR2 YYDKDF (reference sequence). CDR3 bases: TGTGCCACCAGCAGAGATGAGGGTACGCAGTATTTT. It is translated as CATSRDEGTQYF.

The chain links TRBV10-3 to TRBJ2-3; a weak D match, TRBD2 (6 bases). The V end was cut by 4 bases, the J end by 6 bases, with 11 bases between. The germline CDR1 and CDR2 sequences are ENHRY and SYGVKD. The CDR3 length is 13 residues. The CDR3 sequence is CAISVGGRDTQYF. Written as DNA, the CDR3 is TGTGCCATCAGTGTAGGTGGGAGGGATACGCAGTATTTT.

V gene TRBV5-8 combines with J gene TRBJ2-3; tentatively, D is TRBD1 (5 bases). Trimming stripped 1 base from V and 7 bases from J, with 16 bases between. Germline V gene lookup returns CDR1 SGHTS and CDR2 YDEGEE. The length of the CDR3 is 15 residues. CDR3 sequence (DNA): TGTGCCAGCAGCTTGAGGGTCAGGGTCGAGAATACGCAGTATTTT. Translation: CASSLRVRVENTQYF.

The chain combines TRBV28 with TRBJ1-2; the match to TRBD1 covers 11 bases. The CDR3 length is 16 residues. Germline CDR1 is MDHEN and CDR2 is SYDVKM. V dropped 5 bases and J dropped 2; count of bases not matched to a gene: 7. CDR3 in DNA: TGTGCCAGCAGTGGGACAGGGGGTTTTTTGAACTATGGCTACACCTTC. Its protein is CASSGTGGFLNYGYTF.

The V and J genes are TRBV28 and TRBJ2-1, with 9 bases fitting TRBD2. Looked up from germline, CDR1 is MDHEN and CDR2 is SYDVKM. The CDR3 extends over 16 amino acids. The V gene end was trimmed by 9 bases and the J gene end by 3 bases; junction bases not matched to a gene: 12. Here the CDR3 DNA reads TGTGCCAGTCAAGCGGCTAGCGGGATGCGCTACAATGAGCAGTTCTTC. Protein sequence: CASQAASGMRYNEQFF.

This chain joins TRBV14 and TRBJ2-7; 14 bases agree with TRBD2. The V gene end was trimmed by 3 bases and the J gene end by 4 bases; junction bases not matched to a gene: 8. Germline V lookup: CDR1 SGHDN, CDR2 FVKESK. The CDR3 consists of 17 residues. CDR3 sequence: CASSHPLGTSGSYEQYF. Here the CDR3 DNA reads TGTGCCAGCAGCCACCCTCTAGGGACTAGCGGGAGTTACGAGCAGTACTTC.

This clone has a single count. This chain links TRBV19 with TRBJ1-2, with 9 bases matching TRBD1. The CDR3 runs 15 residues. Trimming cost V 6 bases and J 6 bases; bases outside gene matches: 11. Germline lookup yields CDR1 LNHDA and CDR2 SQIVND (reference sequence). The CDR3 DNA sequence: TGTGCCAGTAGACGACTGGGACAGGGCGCGCATGGCTACACCTTC. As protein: CASRRLGQGAHGYTF.

The CDR3 here is CASSPPRDLYGYTF. CDR3 sequence (DNA): TGTGCCAGCTCACCACCCAGGGACCTCTATGGCTACACCTTC. The rearrangement uses TRBV18 and TRBJ1-2; D might be TRBD1 (5 bases). The germline V gene has CDR1 KGHSH and CDR2 LQKENI. The CDR3 loop spans 14 amino acids. Trimming removed 0 bases at V and 4 bases at J, with 9 bases between. The full variable domain, its missing parts supplied by reference TRBV18 and TRBJ1-2, is NAGVMQNPRHLVRRRGQEARLRCSPMKGHSHVYWYRQLPEEGLKFMVYLQKENIIDESGMPKERFSAEFPKEGPSILRIQQVVRGDSAAYFCASSPPRDLYGYTFGSGTRLTVV.

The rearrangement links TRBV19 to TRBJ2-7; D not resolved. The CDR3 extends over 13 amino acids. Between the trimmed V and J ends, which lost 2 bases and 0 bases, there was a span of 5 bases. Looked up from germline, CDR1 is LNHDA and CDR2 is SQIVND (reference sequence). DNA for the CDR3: TGTGCCAGTAGTATAAAGTCCTCCTACGAGCAGTACTTC. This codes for CASSIKSSYEQYF.

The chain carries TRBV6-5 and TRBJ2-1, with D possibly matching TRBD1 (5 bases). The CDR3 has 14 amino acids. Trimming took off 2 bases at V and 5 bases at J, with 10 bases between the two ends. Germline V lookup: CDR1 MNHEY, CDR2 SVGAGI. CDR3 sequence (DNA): TGTGCCAGCAGTTACGGGGCGTCTAACAATGAGCAGTTCTTC. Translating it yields CASSYGASNNEQFF.

CDR3 nucleotides: TGTGCCAGCAGTTTATCGGGCAGGGGAGGCTATGGCTACACCTTC. It translates to CASSLSGRGGYGYTF. V usage is TRBV27 and J usage is TRBJ1-2, with D perhaps TRBD1 (6 bases). Trimming removed 0 bases at V and 4 bases at J, with 12 bases between. There are 15 residues in the CDR3. Per the germline V gene, CDR1 is MNHEY and CDR2 is SMNVEV (reference sequence).